A single T cell receptor (beta chain) is shown here with its context. As yet, its antigen is unknown. The data are from a study of T cell repertoires in cytomegalovirus infection. Study at large: Researchers turned to recently identified HLA-C-restricted CMV epitopes as well as well-studied HLA-B-restricted ones. Indications came from public TCR beta signatures; they pointed to CMV infection and to a matching HLA type.

TCRdb processed the reads anew with MiXCR; each CDR3 protein has one entry. The sample includes 900,000 to 950,000 distinct CDR3 sequences, 31% of them seen just once. Regarding the study as a whole: Summed public TCR beta family frequency identified CMV carriers bearing the relevant HLA. Dominating the ex vivo response were TCR beta clonotypes that were CMV-specific and HLA-C-restricted.

The sample here was cultured CD8+ T cells from PBMCs, taken from culture after CMV antigen stimulation. This receptor was identified in a human donor in good health (CMV status not recorded). Some clones in this sample may be carry-over from other donors' samples.

CDR3 protein: CSAVVKRGPRSYNEQFF. CDR3 bases: TGCAGTGCGGTGGTGAAGCGGGGACCCCGCTCCTACAATGAGCAGTTCTTC. The V gene is TRBV20-1, the J gene TRBJ2-1, with TRBD2 matching over 7 bases. The J segment lost 0 bases and the V segment lost 6 bases, leaving 14 bases of the junction unmatched. From germline, CDR1 is DFQATT and CDR2 SNEGSKA (reference sequence). CDR3 length equals 17 residues.